A single sample is the source of the 29 T cell receptor beta chains below, sequenced in a study of T cell responses to AZD1222 COVID-19 vaccine. The data were produced by immunoSEQ multiplex PCR, yet TCRdb's version contains in-frame clones alone and is incomplete. Here the sample spans 200,000 or so clones, approximately 93% being singletons. The source material was peripheral blood, sampled 28 days after the second AZD1222 dose. The receptors originated from an adult who received the AZD1222 COVID-19 vaccine.

The rearrangement joins TRBV28 to TRBJ1-2; possible D gene TRBD1, 6 bases. The CDR3 sequence is 14 residues long. From germline, CDR1 is MDHEN and CDR2 SYDVKM. With 4 bases removed from V and 5 bases from J, the gap between germline ends came to 14 bases. This CDR3 is CASSSAGQNYGYTF. In DNA, the CDR3 is TGTGCCAGCAGTTCCGCCGGACAGAATTATGGCTACACCTTC.

This chain's CDR3 is CASSIDENTEAFF. The CDR3 DNA follows: TGTGCCAGTAGTATCGACGAGAACACTGAAGCTTTCTTT. The chain joins TRBV19 to TRBJ1-1, with unresolved D. The germline gives CDR1 LNHDA, CDR2 SQIVND (reference sequence). Trimming took 3 bases from V and 1 from J, leaving 6 bases between them. The CDR3 totals 13 residues. The whole variable domain, remainder taken from reference TRBV19 and TRBJ1-1, is DGGITQSPKYLFRKEGQNVTLSCEQNLNHDAMYWYRQDPGQGLRLIYYSQIVNDFQKGDIAEGYSVSREKKESFPLTVTSAQKNPTAFYLCASSIDENTEAFFGQGTRLTVV.

The chain employs TRBV6-5 and TRBJ2-1; D gene ambiguous. The V gene lost 0 bases and the J gene lost 4 bases, with 7 bases spanning the gap. This CDR3 has 14 residues. Germline V lookup: CDR1 MNHEY, CDR2 SVGAGI. The CDR3: CASSYSSQYNEQFF. DNA of the CDR3: TGTGCCAGCAGTTACTCGAGTCAGTACAATGAGCAGTTCTTC.

This clone is a singleton in its sample. V gene TRBV6-5 combines with J gene TRBJ2-6; D uncertain. The germline V gene encodes CDR1 MNHEY and CDR2 SVGAGI. V was cut by 6 bases and J by 1 base, with 10 bases left in between. This CDR3 contains 15 residues. CDR3 sequence reads: CASSLRFSGANVLTF. Written as DNA, the CDR3 is TGTGCCAGCAGCCTCAGGTTTTCTGGGGCCAACGTCCTGACTTTC.

The V call is TRBV2, the J call TRBJ1-6, with a possible D match to TRBD1 (6 bases). The V gene's germline CDR1 is SNHLY and CDR2 FYNNEI. The CDR3 is 15 residues long. V was clipped by 6 bases and J by 2 bases, with 11 bases between them. The CDR3 spells CASREQGTYNSPLHF. The CDR3 bases are TGTGCCAGCAGGGAACAGGGAACCTATAATTCACCCCTCCACTTT.

The genes are TRBV25-1 and TRBJ1-6; D remains ambiguous. This CDR3 contains 13 residues. V dropped 3 bases and J dropped 9 bases, with 9 bases sitting between them. From germline, CDR1 is MGHDK and CDR2 SYGVNS. In DNA, the CDR3 is TGTGCCAGCAGTGACCGAGGGTCTTCACCCCTCCACTTT. This sequence encodes CASSDRGSSPLHF.

This chain connects TRBV7-3 to TRBJ2-5; tentatively, D is TRBD1 (5 bases). The CDR3 extends over 14 amino acids. Trimming stripped 4 bases from V and 5 bases from J, with 14 bases between. Germline-derived CDR1 and CDR2 are SGHTA and FQGTGA. The CDR3 DNA reads TGTGCCAGCAGCTCGACAGCTCCCCCCGAGACCCAGTACTTC. Its translation is CASSSTAPPETQYF.

This clone showed up just once. The J gene is TRBJ1-2, the V gene TRBV27, with TRBD1 as a possible D gene (5 bases). V was pared by 6 bases and J by 4 bases, with 21 bases between. Per the germline V gene, CDR1 is MNHEY and CDR2 is SMNVEV (reference sequence). This CDR3 is built from 16 residues. The CDR3 is CASSRDGSRSFYGYTF. CDR3 nucleotide sequence: TGTGCCAGCAGCCGGGACGGATCCCGTAGCTTCTATGGCTACACCTTC.

The CDR3 reads CASGQAERNQPQHF. CDR3 nucleotides: TGTGCCAGCGGTCAGGCAGAGAGGAATCAGCCCCAGCATTTT. This chain joins TRBV2 and TRBJ1-5, with D uncertain. V shed 8 bases and J shed 4 bases, with 15 bases lying between them. Per germline, CDR1 SNHLY and CDR2 FYNNEI. The CDR3 has 14 residues.

The V call is TRBV5-4, the J call TRBJ1-2; D perhaps matches TRBD1 (5 bases). The CDR3 has 14 residues. The germline V gene encodes CDR1 SGHNT and CDR2 YYREEE (reference sequence). Trimming removed 4 bases from V and 5 bases from J, with 15 bases in between. In nucleotides, the CDR3 is TGTGCCAGCAGCCCCCCCGGGACGGATTATGGCTACACCTTC. Translating it yields CASSPPGTDYGYTF. Combining the CDR3 with reference TRBV5-4 and TRBJ1-2 gives the whole variable domain ETGVTQSPTHLIKTRGQQVTLRCSSQSGHNTVSWYQQALGQGPQFIFQYYREEENGRGNFPPRFSGLQFPNYSSELNVNALELDDSALYLCASSPPGTDYGYTFGSGTRLTVV.

V gene TRBV29-1 combines with J gene TRBJ1-5; TRBD1 might be the D (5 bases). The CDR3 length is 14 residues. Germline CDR1 and CDR2: SQVTM and ANQGSEA. Trimming shortened V by 4 bases and J by 2 bases, and 12 bases separated the two germline ends. CDR3 protein: CSVVQGVGNQPQHF. The DNA for the CDR3 is TGCAGCGTTGTTCAGGGTGTCGGCAATCAGCCCCAGCATTTT.

The chain links TRBV19 to TRBJ1-5, with 8 bases matching TRBD1. V trimming: 5 bases; J trimming: 0 bases; junction bases outside the gene matches: 6. This CDR3 spans 16 amino acids. In germline, CDR1 is LNHDA, CDR2 SQIVND (reference sequence). The CDR3 DNA is TGTGCCAGTAGTGGGCACAGGGGGGTTAGCAATCAGCCCCAGCATTTT. Its translation is CASSGHRGVSNQPQHF.

This rearrangement joins TRBV5-1 to TRBJ2-3, with TRBD2 matching over 8 bases. Germline loops: CDR1 SGHRS, CDR2 YFSETQ. Trimming cost V 7 bases and J 4 bases; bases outside gene matches: 14. The CDR3 sequence is 16 residues long. CDR3 sequence (DNA): TGCGCCAGCTCCCGGGGTGGAGGCGGGGGGCCAGATACGCAGTATTTT. Encoded protein: CASSRGGGGGPDTQYF.

This sequence joins TRBV7-2 and TRBJ1-5, with 7 nucleotides matching TRBD1. CDR3 length equals 13 residues. Germline lookup yields CDR1 SGHTA and CDR2 FQGNSA. V lost 6 bases and J lost 10; bases outside the gene matches: 9. The DNA for the CDR3 is TGTGCCAGCAGGGGAACAGGGGTCGAACCCCAGCATTTT. This translates into CASRGTGVEPQHF.

This chain joins TRBV28 and TRBJ1-1; D is perhaps TRBD1 (5 bases). The CDR3 has 15 residues. Germline assignment: CDR1 MDHEN and CDR2 SYDVKM. The germline V and J ends were trimmed by 6 bases and 0 bases, with 14 bases remaining between them. CDR3 protein: CASSTLGRLNTEAFF. Written as DNA, the CDR3 is TGTGCCAGCAGCACCCTGGGGCGGCTGAACACTGAAGCTTTCTTT.

This rearrangement joins TRBV4-1 to TRBJ1-5, with D tentatively TRBD1 (5 bases). V lost 0 bases and J 6 bases, leaving 21 bases between the germline ends. The germline gives CDR1 MGHRA, CDR2 YSYEKL. This CDR3 is 18 amino acids long. The CDR3 DNA reads as TGCGCCAGCAGCCAAGACTGGACGGCCCGAATAAGGGGTCAGCCCCAGCATTTT. It encodes CASSQDWTARIRGQPQHF.

V and J are TRBV12-3 or TRBV12-4 and TRBJ1-6; D is unclear. The CDR3 consists of 13 residues. Trimming took 6 bases from V and 10 from J, leaving 13 bases between them. CDR3 amino acids: CASSLPAGSPLHF. CDR3 sequence (DNA): TGTGCCAGCAGCTTACCCGCCGGATCACCCCTCCACTTT.

The V call is TRBV5-1, the J call TRBJ2-1; tentatively, D is TRBD1 or TRBD2 (5 bases each). The CDR3 has 16 residues. V was pared by 4 bases and J by 0 bases, with 14 bases between. Germline CDR1 and CDR2: SGHRS and YFSETQ. In DNA form, the CDR3 reads TGCGCCAGCAGCGCCGGGACCGCGAGCTCCTACAATGAGCAGTTCTTC. Its translation: CASSAGTASSYNEQFF.

The chain employs TRBV14 and TRBJ2-2; the D call may be TRBD1 or TRBD2 (6 bases each). V lost 1 base to trimming and J lost 5 bases, with 14 bases between them. Germline lookup yields CDR1 SGHDN and CDR2 FVKESK. CDR3 length: 16 amino acids. Here the CDR3 reads CASSQGTGRWTGELFF. The CDR3 bases are TGTGCCAGCAGCCAAGGTACAGGGAGGTGGACCGGGGAGCTGTTTTTT.

V is TRBV5-4 and J is TRBJ2-5; tentative D call: TRBD2 (6 bases). Trimming shortened V by 4 bases and J by 2 bases, and 18 bases separated the two germline ends. The germline gives CDR1 SGHNT, CDR2 YYREEE (reference sequence). The CDR3 loop spans 16 amino acids. CDR3 in amino acids: CASSIGTPGSQETQYF. In DNA form, the CDR3 reads TGTGCCAGCAGCATCGGGACTCCCGGTTCTCAAGAGACCCAGTACTTC. The full variable domain, its missing parts supplied by reference TRBV5-4 and TRBJ2-5, is ETGVTQSPTHLIKTRGQQVTLRCSSQSGHNTVSWYQQALGQGPQFIFQYYREEENGRGNFPPRFSGLQFPNYSSELNVNALELDDSALYLCASSIGTPGSQETQYFGPGTRLLVL.

The chain uses TRBV9 and TRBJ1-2; possible D gene TRBD1, 5 bases. Looked up from germline, CDR1 is SGDLS and CDR2 is YYNGEE. Trimming shortened V by 4 bases and J by 7 bases, and 17 bases separated the two germline ends. There are 14 residues in the CDR3. The CDR3 DNA sequence: TGTGCCAGCAGCCCGGGGGGTCCCGCAGTTGGCTACACCTTC. Amino acid sequence: CASSPGGPAVGYTF. Supplemented by reference TRBV9 and TRBJ1-2, the full variable domain reads DSGVTQTPKHLITATGQRVTLRCSPRSGDLSVYWYQQSLDQGLQFLIQYYNGEERAKGNILERFSAQQFPDLHSELNLSSLELGDSALYFCASSPGGPAVGYTFGSGTRLTVV.

The chain uses TRBV19 and TRBJ1-2, with 7 bases lining up with TRBD1. This CDR3 comprises 14 residues. V shed 5 bases and J 6 bases; nucleotides not matched to a gene: 9. Germline V gene sequence: CDR1 LNHDA, CDR2 SQIVND (reference sequence). The chain's CDR3 is CASSPPDRANGYTF. In nucleotides, the CDR3 is TGTGCCAGTAGTCCACCCGACAGGGCCAATGGCTACACCTTC.

This chain connects TRBV19 to TRBJ2-1; 7 nucleotides match TRBD2. Trimming at V came to 5 bases and at J to 10 bases, leaving 5 bases not matched to a gene. The CDR3 totals 12 residues. Germline CDR1 reads LNHDA; CDR2 reads SQIVND (reference sequence). The CDR3 nucleotides read TGTGCCAGTAGTCCCTACGGGAGGGAGCAGTTCTTC. Amino acids: CASSPYGREQFF.

The J gene is TRBJ1-5, the V gene TRBV19, with TRBD1 matching 8 bases. Germline V gene data show CDR1 as LNHDA and CDR2 as SQIVND (reference sequence). The V and J ends lost 2 bases and 6 bases, in that order; junction bases with no gene match: 6. This CDR3 is built from 15 residues. The CDR3 reads CASSISQGATQPQHF. CDR3 DNA sequence: TGTGCCAGTAGTATAAGTCAGGGGGCTACTCAGCCCCAGCATTTT.

This rearrangement joins TRBV19 to TRBJ2-1; 9 nucleotides agree with TRBD2. Germline V gives CDR1 LNHDA, CDR2 SQIVND (reference sequence). The CDR3 is made up of 14 amino acids. With V trimmed by 4 bases and J by 2 bases, 0 bases remained unmatched. The CDR3 loop reads CASSSGGAYNEQFF. Written as DNA, the CDR3 is TGTGCCAGTAGTAGCGGGGGGGCCTACAATGAGCAGTTCTTC.

The chain links TRBV29-1 to TRBJ2-7; perhaps TRBD1 as D (6 bases). From germline, CDR1 is SQVTM and CDR2 ANQGSEA. V gave up 7 bases and J gave up 5 bases, with 18 bases separating them. The CDR3 totals 13 residues. This CDR3 reads CSARQAPGHEQYF. The CDR3 DNA sequence: TGCAGCGCCCGACAGGCCCCTGGCCACGAGCAGTACTTC.

The chain links TRBV10-3 to TRBJ1-3; D possibly corresponds to TRBD1 (5 bases). This CDR3 is 13 amino acids long. Germline V gene data show CDR1 as ENHRY and CDR2 as SYGVKD. Trimming shortened V by 11 bases and J by 4 bases, and 15 bases separated the two germline ends. The CDR3, as DNA: TGTGCCGCCTCCGGGACCTACGGAAACACCATATATTTT. It translates to CAASGTYGNTIYF.

The chain joins TRBV12-3 or TRBV12-4 to TRBJ1-5, with a possible D match to TRBD1 (5 bases). Trimming took off 5 bases at V and 6 bases at J, with 5 bases between the two ends. CDR3 length equals 11 residues. The CDR3: CASSQGQPQHF. As DNA, the CDR3 is TGTGCCAGCAGTCAGGGTCAGCCCCAGCATTTT.

The V call is TRBV6-5, the J call TRBJ1-5; D unclear. The V and J ends lost 6 bases and 3 bases respectively, with 15 bases between them. The V gene's germline CDR1 is MNHEY and CDR2 SVGAGI. The CDR3 length is 15 residues. The CDR3 here is CASRLRRADNQPQHF. CDR3 nucleotide sequence: TGTGCCAGCAGACTCAGGCGGGCAGACAATCAGCCCCAGCATTTT.